This T cell receptor (beta chain) comes out of a study of PD-1 blockade in classical Hodgkin lymphoma. General observations from the study: Patients excluded were those beginning nivolumab under 1 year after ASCT. The diversity seen at baseline in complete responders resembled that of newly diagnosed patients. When set against healthy donors, newly diagnosed patients were reported to show lower baseline TCR diversity. The CD4+ diversity rise by C4D1 was clearest in complete responders.

Time point of the sample: cycle 4 day 1 (C4D1), after more than five weeks of nivolumab. Every patient experienced relapse after autologous stem cell transplantation, and brentuximab vedotin exposure varied. The J segment lost 7 bases and the V segment lost 2 bases, leaving 4 bases of the junction unmatched. The CDR3 is 15 residues long. Looked up from germline, CDR1 is ENHRY and CDR2 is SYGVKD. The protocol was immunoSEQ multiplex PCR, while the TCRdb copy is restricted to in-frame clones and leaves out a portion. The data hold about 93,000 clones, with around four fifths observed a single time. This clone was counted only a few times. Its cognate antigen is unknown.

The material was peripheral blood mononuclear cells (PBMCs), obtained before the fourth cycle of nivolumab. This TCR was sampled from a human donor with classical Hodgkin lymphoma. The rearrangement links TRBV10-3 to TRBJ2-2, with 10 bases lining up with TRBD1. CDR3 sequence reads: CAISEPGTGVGELFF. CDR3 DNA: TGTGCCATCAGTGAGCCCGGGACAGGGGTCGGGGAGCTGTTTTTT.